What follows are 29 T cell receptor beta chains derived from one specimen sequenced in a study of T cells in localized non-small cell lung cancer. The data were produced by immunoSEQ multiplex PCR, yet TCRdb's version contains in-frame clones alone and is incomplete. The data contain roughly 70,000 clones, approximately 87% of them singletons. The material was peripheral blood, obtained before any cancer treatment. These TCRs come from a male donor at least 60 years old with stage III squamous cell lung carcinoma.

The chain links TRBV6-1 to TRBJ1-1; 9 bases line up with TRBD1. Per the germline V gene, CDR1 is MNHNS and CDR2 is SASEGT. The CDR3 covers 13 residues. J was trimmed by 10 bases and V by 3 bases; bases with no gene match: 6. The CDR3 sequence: CASSETGGLLAFF. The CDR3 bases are TGTGCCAGCAGTGAGACAGGGGGACTTTTAGCTTTCTTT.

In DNA, the CDR3 is TGCGCCAGCAGCCCCCCAAGTCGGCAGATCAACTATGGCTACACCTTC. It translates to CASSPPSRQINYGYTF. The chain employs TRBV4-1 and TRBJ1-2; D unresolved. Germline V lookup: CDR1 MGHRA, CDR2 YSYEKL. The CDR3 runs to 16 residues. V shed 4 bases and J shed 2 bases, with 17 bases lying between them.

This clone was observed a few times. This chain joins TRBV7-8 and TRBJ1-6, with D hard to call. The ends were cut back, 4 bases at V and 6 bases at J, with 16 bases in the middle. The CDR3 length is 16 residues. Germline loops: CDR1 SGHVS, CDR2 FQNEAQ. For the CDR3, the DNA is TGTGCCAGCAGCTCTATCCCGGACGTACTTAATTCACCCCTCCACTTT. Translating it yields CASSSIPDVLNSPLHF.

CDR3 residues: CASSFGGGLLAEAFF. The DNA of the CDR3 is TGTGCCAGCAGCTTCGGCGGAGGTTTACTTGCTGAAGCTTTCTTT. This rearrangement joins TRBV5-6 to TRBJ1-1; the D is unclear. Germline values: CDR1 SGHDT, CDR2 YYEEEE. CDR3 length: 15 residues. Trimming left V 2 bases short and J 6 bases short, with 17 bases between.

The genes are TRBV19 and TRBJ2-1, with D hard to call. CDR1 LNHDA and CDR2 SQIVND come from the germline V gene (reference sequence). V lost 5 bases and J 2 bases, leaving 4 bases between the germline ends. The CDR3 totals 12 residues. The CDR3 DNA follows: TGTGCCAGTAGTCAGGCCTACAATGAGCAGTTCTTC. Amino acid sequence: CASSQAYNEQFF.

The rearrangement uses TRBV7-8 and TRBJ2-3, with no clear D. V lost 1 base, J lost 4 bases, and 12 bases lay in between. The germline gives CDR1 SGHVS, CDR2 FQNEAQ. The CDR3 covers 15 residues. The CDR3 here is CASSLVGEVADTQYF. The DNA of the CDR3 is TGTGCCAGCAGCTTAGTCGGAGAGGTGGCAGATACGCAGTATTTT.

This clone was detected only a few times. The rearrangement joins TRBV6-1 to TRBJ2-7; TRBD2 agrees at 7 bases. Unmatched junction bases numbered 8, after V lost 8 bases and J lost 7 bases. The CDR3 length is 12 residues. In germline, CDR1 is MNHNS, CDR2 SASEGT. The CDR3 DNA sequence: TGTGCCAGCGGGATAGCGGGCGGGGAGCAGTACGTC. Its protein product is CASGIAGGEQYV.

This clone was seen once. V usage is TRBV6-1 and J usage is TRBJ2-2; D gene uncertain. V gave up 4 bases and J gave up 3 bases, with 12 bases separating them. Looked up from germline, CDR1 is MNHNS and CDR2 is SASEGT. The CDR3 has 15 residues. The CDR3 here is CASSVSKAYTGELFF. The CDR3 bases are TGTGCCAGCAGTGTCAGTAAAGCGTACACCGGGGAGCTGTTTTTT.

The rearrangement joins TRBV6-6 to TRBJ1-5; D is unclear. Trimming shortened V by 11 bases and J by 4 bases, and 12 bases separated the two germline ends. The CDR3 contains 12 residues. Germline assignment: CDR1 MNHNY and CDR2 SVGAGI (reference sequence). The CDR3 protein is CAEGSSNQPQHF. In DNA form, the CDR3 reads TGTGCCGAAGGCAGCTCTAATCAGCCCCAGCATTTT.

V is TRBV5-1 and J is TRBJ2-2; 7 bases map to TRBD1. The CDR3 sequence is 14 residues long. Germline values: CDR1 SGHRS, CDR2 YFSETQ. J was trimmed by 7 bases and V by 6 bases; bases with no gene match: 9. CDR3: CASKGVTGIGELFF. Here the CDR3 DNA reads TGCGCCAGCAAGGGGGTGACAGGGATCGGGGAGCTGTTTTTT.

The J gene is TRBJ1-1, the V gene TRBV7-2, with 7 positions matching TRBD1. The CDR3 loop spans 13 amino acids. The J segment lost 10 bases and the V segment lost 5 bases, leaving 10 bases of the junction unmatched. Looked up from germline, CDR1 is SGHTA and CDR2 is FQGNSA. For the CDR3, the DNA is TGTGCCAGCAGCCAACGACAGGGATTGAGAGCTTTCTTT. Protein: CASSQRQGLRAFF.

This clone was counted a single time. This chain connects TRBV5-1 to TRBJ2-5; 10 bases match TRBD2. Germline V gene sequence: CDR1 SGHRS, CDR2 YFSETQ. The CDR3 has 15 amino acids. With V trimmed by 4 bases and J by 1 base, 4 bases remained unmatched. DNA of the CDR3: TGCGCCAGCAGCGTTAGCGGGGGGCCCCAAGAGACCCAGTACTTC. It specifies CASSVSGGPQETQYF.

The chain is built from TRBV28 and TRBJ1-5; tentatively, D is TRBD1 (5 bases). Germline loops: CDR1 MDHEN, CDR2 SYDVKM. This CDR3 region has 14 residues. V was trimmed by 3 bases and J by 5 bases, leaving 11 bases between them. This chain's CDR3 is CASSFGQGDQPQHF. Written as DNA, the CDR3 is TGTGCCAGCAGTTTTGGGCAGGGAGATCAGCCCCAGCATTTT.

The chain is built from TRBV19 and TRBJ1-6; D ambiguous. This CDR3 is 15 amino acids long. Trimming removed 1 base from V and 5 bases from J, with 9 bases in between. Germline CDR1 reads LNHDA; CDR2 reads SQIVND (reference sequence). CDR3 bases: TGTGCCAGTAGTATAGTGGGCCGGGATAATTCACCCCTCCACTTT. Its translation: CASSIVGRDNSPLHF. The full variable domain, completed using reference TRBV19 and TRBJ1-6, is DGGITQSPKYLFRKEGQNVTLSCEQNLNHDAMYWYRQDPGQGLRLIYYSQIVNDFQKGDIAEGYSVSREKKESFPLTVTSAQKNPTAFYLCASSIVGRDNSPLHFGNGTRLTVT.

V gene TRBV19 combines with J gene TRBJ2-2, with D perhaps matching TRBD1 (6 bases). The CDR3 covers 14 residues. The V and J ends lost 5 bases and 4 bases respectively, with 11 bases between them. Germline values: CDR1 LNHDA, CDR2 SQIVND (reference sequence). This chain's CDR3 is CASSAVRGTGELFF. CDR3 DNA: TGTGCCAGTAGTGCCGTCAGGGGCACCGGGGAGCTGTTTTTT.

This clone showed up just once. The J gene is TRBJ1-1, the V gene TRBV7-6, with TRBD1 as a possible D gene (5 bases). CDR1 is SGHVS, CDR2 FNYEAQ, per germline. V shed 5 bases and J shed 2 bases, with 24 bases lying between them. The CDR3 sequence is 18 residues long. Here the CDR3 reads CASSLSLSGQRANTEAFF. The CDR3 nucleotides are TGTGCCAGCAGCCTCTCGCTATCTGGACAAAGGGCCAACACTGAAGCTTTCTTT.

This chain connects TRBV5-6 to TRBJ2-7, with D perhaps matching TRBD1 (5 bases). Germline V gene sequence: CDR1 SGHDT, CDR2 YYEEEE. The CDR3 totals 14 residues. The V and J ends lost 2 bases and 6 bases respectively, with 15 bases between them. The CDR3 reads CASSLLTLRGEQYV. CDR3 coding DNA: TGTGCCAGCAGCTTATTGACCCTAAGGGGCGAGCAGTACGTC.

The CDR3 sequence: CASSGPRQGRYGYTF. DNA for the CDR3: TGTGCCAGCAGTGGCCCGAGGCAAGGGCGCTATGGCTACACCTTC. The rearrangement links TRBV6-1 to TRBJ1-2; D unresolved. Germline CDR1 and CDR2: MNHNS and SASEGT. CDR3 size: 15 residues. Trimming pared 4 bases from V and 4 bases from J, leaving 16 bases between.

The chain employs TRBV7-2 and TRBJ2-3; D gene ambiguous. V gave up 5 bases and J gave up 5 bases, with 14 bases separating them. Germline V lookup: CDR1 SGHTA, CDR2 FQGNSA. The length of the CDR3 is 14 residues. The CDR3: CASSRTANRDTQYF. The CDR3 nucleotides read TGTGCCAGCAGCCGCACAGCGAACAGAGATACGCAGTATTTT.

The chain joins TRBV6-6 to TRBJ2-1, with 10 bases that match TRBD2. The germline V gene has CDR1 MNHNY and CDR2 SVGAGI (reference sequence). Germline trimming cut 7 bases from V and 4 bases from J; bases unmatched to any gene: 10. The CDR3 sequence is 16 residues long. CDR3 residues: CASNRRTSGEYNEQFF. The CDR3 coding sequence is TGTGCCAGCAATAGAAGAACTAGCGGGGAGTACAATGAGCAGTTCTTC.

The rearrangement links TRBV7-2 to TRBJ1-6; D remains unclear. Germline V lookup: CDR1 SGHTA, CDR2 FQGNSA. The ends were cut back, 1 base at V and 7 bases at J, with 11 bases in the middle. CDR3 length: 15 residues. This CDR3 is CASSLGLGGNSPLHF. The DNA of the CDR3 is TGTGCCAGCAGCTTAGGGCTGGGAGGAAATTCACCCCTCCACTTT. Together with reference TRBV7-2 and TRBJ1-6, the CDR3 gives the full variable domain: GAGVSQSPSNKVTEKGKDVELRCDPISGHTALYWYRQSLGQGLEFLIYFQGNSAPDKSGLPSDRFSAERTGGSVSTLTIQRTQQEDSAVYLCASSLGLGGNSPLHFGNGTRLTVT.

CDR3 residues: CASSRGRSYSPLHF. In nucleotides, the CDR3 is TGTGCCAGCAGCCGGGGACGGTCCTATTCACCCCTCCACTTT. This sequence joins TRBV7-2 and TRBJ1-6; weak D call: TRBD1 (5 bases). Germline CDR1 and CDR2: SGHTA and FQGNSA. Between the trimmed V and J ends, which lost 5 bases and 8 bases, there was a span of 13 bases. The CDR3 has 14 amino acids.

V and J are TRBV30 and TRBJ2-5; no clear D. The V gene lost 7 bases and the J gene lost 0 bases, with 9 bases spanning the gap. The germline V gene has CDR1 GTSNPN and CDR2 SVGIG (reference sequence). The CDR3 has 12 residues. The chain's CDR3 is CAFNTYQETQYF. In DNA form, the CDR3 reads TGTGCCTTCAATACGTACCAAGAGACCCAGTACTTC.

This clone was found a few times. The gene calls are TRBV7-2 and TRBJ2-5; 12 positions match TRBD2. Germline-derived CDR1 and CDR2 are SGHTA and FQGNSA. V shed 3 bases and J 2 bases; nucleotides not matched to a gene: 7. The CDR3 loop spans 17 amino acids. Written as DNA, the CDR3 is TGTGCCAGCAGCTTCCGGCTAGCGGGGGGGATTCAAGAGACCCAGTACTTC. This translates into CASSFRLAGGIQETQYF.

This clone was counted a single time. This CDR3 reads CASSYSGTSRGEKLFF. The CDR3, as DNA: TGTGCCAGCAGTTATTCCGGGACCTCGAGAGGAGAAAAACTGTTTTTT. The chain joins TRBV6-5 to TRBJ1-4, with D perhaps matching TRBD1 (5 bases). The germline gives CDR1 MNHEY, CDR2 SVGAGI. V gave up 3 bases and J gave up 8 bases, with 19 bases separating them. This CDR3 is 16 amino acids long.

The CDR3 protein is CASSLVLGPGTDTQYF. The CDR3 bases are TGTGCCAGCAGCTTAGTGCTGGGGCCGGGCACAGATACGCAGTATTTT. This chain joins TRBV7-3 and TRBJ2-3, with D possibly being TRBD1 (5 bases). The CDR3 is 16 amino acids. Trimming took off 2 bases at V and 1 base at J, with 13 bases between the two ends. Germline V lookup: CDR1 SGHTA, CDR2 FQGTGA.

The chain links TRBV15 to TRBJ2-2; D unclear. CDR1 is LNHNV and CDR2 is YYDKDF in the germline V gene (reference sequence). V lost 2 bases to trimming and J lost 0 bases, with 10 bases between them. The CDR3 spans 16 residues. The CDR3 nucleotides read TGTGCCACCAGCAGAAGCTCACCCGCGAACACCGGGGAGCTGTTTTTT. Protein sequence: CATSRSSPANTGELFF.

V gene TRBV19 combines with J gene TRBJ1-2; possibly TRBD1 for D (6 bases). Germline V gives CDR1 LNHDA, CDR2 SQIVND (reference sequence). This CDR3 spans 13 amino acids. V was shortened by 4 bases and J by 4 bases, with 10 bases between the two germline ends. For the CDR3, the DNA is TGTGCCAGTAGTAGCGGCAGGGGCTATGGCTACACCTTC. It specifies CASSSGRGYGYTF.

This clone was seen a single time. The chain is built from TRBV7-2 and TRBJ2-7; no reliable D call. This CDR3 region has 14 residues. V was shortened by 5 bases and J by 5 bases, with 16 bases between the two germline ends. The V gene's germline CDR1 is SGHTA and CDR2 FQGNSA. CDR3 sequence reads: CASSPRWGLDEQYF. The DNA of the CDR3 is TGTGCCAGCAGCCCGCGTTGGGGATTGGACGAGCAGTACTTC.